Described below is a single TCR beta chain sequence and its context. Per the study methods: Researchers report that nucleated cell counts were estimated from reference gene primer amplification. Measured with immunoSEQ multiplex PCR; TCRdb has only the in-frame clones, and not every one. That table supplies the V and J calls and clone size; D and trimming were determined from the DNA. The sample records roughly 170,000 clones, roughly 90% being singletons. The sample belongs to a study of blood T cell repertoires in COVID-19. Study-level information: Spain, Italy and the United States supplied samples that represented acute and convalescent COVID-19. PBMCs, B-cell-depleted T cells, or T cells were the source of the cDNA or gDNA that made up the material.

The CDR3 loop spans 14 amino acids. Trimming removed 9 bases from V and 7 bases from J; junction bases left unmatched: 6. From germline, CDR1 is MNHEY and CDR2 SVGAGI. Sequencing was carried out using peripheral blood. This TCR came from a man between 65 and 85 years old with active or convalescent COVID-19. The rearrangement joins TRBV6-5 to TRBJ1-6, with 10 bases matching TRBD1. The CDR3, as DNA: TGTGCCAGTCTCCGGGACAGGGGCAATTCACCCCTCCACTTT. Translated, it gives CASLRDRGNSPLHF.